The clone carrying this TCR beta chain was seen a handful of times. Its antigen is not identified. The time point is: newly diagnosed GD, antithyroid drugs for less than 3 months. Preparation of the TCR library used RNA extracted from PBMCs. The V and J ends lost 10 bases and 6 bases, in that order; junction bases with no gene match: 7. The CDR3 sequence is 14 residues long. Germline CDR1 reads KGHDR; CDR2 reads SFDVKD. The data were obtained in a study of regulatory T cells in long-lasting Graves disease. Study-wide results and limits: No thyroid tissue was studied; the work used peripheral blood only.

Sequencing libraries for TCR beta were prepared with iRepertoire HTBI primers and Arm-PCR of CDR3 regions. Via MiXCR, TCRdb re-called the multiplex PCR reads, giving one row per CDR3 protein. Of approximately 400,000 distinct CDR3 sequences detected, 15% appear once; the ten largest clones hold approximately 16%. These data were also filed under a second study, of T cells in Graves' hyperthyroidism and ophthalmopathy.

The sequences come from peripheral blood mononuclear cells (PBMCs), collected at new diagnosis, from a patient treated with antithyroid drugs. The chain recombines TRBV24-1 with TRBJ2-2, with 10 bases that match TRBD1. The TCR comes from a woman in her twenties or thirties with Graves disease. Here the CDR3 DNA reads TGTGCCACTAGTTGGACAGGGGGTCCCGGGGAGCTGTTTTTT. It translates to CATSWTGGPGELFF.